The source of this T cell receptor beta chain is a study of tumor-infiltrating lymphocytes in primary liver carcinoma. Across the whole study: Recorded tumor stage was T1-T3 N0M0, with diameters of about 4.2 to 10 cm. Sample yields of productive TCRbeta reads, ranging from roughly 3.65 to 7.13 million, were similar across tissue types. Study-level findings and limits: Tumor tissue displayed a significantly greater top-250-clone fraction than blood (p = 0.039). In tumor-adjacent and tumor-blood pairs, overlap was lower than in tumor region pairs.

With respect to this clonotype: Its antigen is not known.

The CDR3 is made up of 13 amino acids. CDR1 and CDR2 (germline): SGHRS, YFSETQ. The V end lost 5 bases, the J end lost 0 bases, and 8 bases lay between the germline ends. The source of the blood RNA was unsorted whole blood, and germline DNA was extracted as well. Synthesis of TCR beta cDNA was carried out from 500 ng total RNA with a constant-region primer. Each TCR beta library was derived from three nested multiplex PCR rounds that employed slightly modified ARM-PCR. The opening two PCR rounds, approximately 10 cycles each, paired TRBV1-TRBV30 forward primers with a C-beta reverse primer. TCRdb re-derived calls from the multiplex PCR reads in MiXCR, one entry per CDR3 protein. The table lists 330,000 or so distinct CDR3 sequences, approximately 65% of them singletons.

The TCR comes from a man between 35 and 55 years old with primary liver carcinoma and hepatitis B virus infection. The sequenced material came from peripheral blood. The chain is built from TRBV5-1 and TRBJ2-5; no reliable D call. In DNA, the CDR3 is TGCGCCAGCAGAAACACGGACCAAGAGACCCAGTACTTC. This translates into CASRNTDQETQYF.